This passage covers 27 T cell receptor beta chains from one sample sequenced in a study of blood T cell repertoires in COVID-19 (dated by TCRdb to 2020 to 2022). Receptor libraries were prepared by the immunoSEQ multiplex PCR assay. The clones in this table, taken by TCRdb from immuneACCESS, are in-frame only. Not every clone is retained; where verified, under half of the shortfall comes from an unresolved V gene, and the cause of the rest is unknown. For this sample there are about 270,000 clones; 75% to 95% appear just once. Clones ranked in the top ten supply 2.5% to 3% of the sample. Sequenced material: PBMCs or T cells enriched from blood (not recorded which). These receptors all come from a man in his forties or fifties who had been exposed to COVID-19.

This clone was recorded a few times. The V call is TRBV7-2, the J call TRBJ2-1; 10 nucleotides match TRBD2. CDR3 length: 15 amino acids. From germline, CDR1 is SGHTA and CDR2 FQGNSA. The J segment lost 4 bases and the V segment lost 4 bases, leaving 4 bases of the junction unmatched. In DNA form, the CDR3 reads TGTGCCAGCAGCTATACTAGCGGGGCGTACAATGAGCAGTTCTTC. Translated, it gives CASSYTSGAYNEQFF.

The chain recombines TRBV7-9 with TRBJ2-7; 11 bases fit TRBD2. The CDR3 runs to 17 residues. The junction had 11 bases not matched to a gene; V was cut back by 3 bases and J by 4 bases. Germline-derived CDR1 and CDR2 are SEHNR and FQNEAQ (reference sequence). CDR3 loop: CASSLKSSGRAIYEQYF. The CDR3 DNA follows: TGTGCCAGCAGCTTGAAAAGTAGCGGGAGGGCCATTTACGAGCAGTACTTC.

The chain combines TRBV6-2 or TRBV6-3 with TRBJ1-1; 12 nucleotides agree with TRBD1. This CDR3 is built from 15 residues. Germline loops: CDR1 MNHEY, CDR2 SVGEGT. J was trimmed by 8 bases and V by 5 bases; bases with no gene match: 9. CDR3 in DNA: TGTGCCAGCAGTCCCCGGGGACAGGGGGCAAAAGAAGCTTTCTTT. As protein: CASSPRGQGAKEAFF.

This clone occurred once. The chain links TRBV28 to TRBJ2-1; 10 bases line up with TRBD2. CDR3 length: 17 amino acids. With V trimmed by 5 bases and J by 1 base, 8 bases remained unmatched. From germline, CDR1 is MDHEN and CDR2 SYDVKM. The CDR3 sequence: CASSPVLAGSSYNEQFF. For the CDR3, the DNA is TGTGCCAGCAGTCCGGTACTAGCGGGATCATCCTACAATGAGCAGTTCTTC.

This sequence joins TRBV6-5 and TRBJ1-4, with D hard to call. There are 14 residues in the CDR3. Trimming took 3 bases from V and 8 from J, leaving 13 bases between them. The V gene's germline CDR1 is MNHEY and CDR2 SVGAGI. The CDR3 protein is CASSYYAGEEKLFF. The CDR3 coding sequence is TGTGCCAGCAGTTATTATGCAGGTGAAGAAAAACTGTTTTTT.

V usage is TRBV4-1 and J usage is TRBJ2-1; 9 bases fit TRBD2. Per the germline V gene, CDR1 is MGHRA and CDR2 is YSYEKL. The CDR3 length is 16 residues. V shed 1 base, J shed 3 bases, and the junction held 4 bases outside the gene matches. CDR3 coding DNA: TGCGCCAGCAGCCAAGTGTTTAGCGGGAGCTACAATGAGCAGTTCTTC. This encodes CASSQVFSGSYNEQFF.

V usage is TRBV2 and J usage is TRBJ2-7; D call uncertain. Germline V gene sequence: CDR1 SNHLY, CDR2 FYNNEI. V was cut by 8 bases and J by 0 bases, with 8 bases left in between. CDR3 length equals 12 residues. CDR3 amino acids: CASLTSSYEQYF. CDR3 nucleotides: TGTGCCAGCCTGACATCCTCCTACGAGCAGTACTTC. The full variable domain, in which reference TRBV2 and TRBJ2-7 provide the parts outside the CDR3, is EPEVTQTPSHQVTQMGQEVILRCVPISNHLYFYWYRQILGQKVEFLVSFYNNEISEKSEIFDDQFSVERPDGSNFTLKIRSTKLEDSAMYFCASLTSSYEQYFGPGTRLTVT.

This clone has more than one count but fewer than ten. The chain joins TRBV10-3 to TRBJ1-1, with D uncertain. This CDR3 is built from 16 residues. V dropped 8 bases and J dropped 3 bases, with 22 bases sitting between them. Germline V CDR1 and CDR2: ENHRY, SYGVKD. This chain's CDR3 is CAIDNIFPGWDTEAFF. CDR3 coding DNA: TGTGCCATCGACAATATTTTCCCCGGATGGGACACTGAAGCTTTCTTT.

The chain recombines TRBV4-3 with TRBJ2-2; the match to TRBD1 covers 8 bases. The germline gives CDR1 LGHNA, CDR2 YSLEER. V dropped 4 bases and J dropped 6; count of bases not matched to a gene: 7. The CDR3 loop spans 15 amino acids. DNA for the CDR3: TGCGCCAGCAGCCCCTGGGCAGGGGGCCCCGGGGAGCTGTTTTTT. Protein: CASSPWAGGPGELFF.

This chain joins TRBV7-9 and TRBJ1-2, with D tentatively TRBD1 (6 bases). Per germline, CDR1 SEHNR and CDR2 FQNEAQ (reference sequence). This CDR3 has 13 amino acids. The ends were cut back, 2 bases at V and 7 bases at J, with 11 bases in the middle. CDR3 protein: CASSLPGVAGYTF. DNA for the CDR3: TGTGCCAGCAGCTTACCAGGGGTGGCTGGCTACACCTTC.

V is TRBV9 and J is TRBJ1-5; 7 positions match TRBD1. The CDR3 extends over 16 amino acids. Losses at the gene ends were 4 bases for V and 4 bases for J; bases not matched to a gene: 11. From germline, CDR1 is SGDLS and CDR2 YYNGEE. The CDR3 DNA follows: TGTGCCAGCAGCAGAGACGGGGACAGCGAGAATCAGCCCCAGCATTTT. This translates into CASSRDGDSENQPQHF.

The chain joins TRBV7-9 to TRBJ2-7; 8 nucleotides agree with TRBD1. The length of the CDR3 is 16 residues. V lost 3 bases, J lost 0 bases, and 7 bases stayed unmatched. Germline CDR1 is SEHNR and CDR2 is FQNEAQ (reference sequence). The DNA of the CDR3 is TGTGCCAGCAGCTTCAAGACAGGGGCCCTCTCCTACGAGCAGTACTTC. This translates into CASSFKTGALSYEQYF.

This clone is a singleton in its sample. J is TRBJ1-6 and V is TRBV5-6; 7 bases align to TRBD1. Germline CDR1 reads SGHDT; CDR2 reads YYEEEE. The CDR3 covers 13 residues. J was trimmed by 10 bases and V by 4 bases; bases with no gene match: 5. The CDR3 loop is CASSADRDSPLHF. The CDR3 DNA follows: TGTGCCAGCAGCGCAGACAGGGACTCACCCCTCCACTTT.

The chain links TRBV19 to TRBJ1-6; 7 nucleotides match TRBD1. This CDR3 contains 15 residues. The V segment lost 5 bases and the J segment 5 bases; nucleotides outside the gene matches: 6. The germline V gene encodes CDR1 LNHDA and CDR2 SQIVND (reference sequence). The CDR3 bases are TGTGCCAGTAGTGCTGGGACAGCAGATAATTCACCCCTCCACTTT. Amino acids: CASSAGTADNSPLHF.

The chain combines TRBV24-1 with TRBJ2-2; 8 bases line up with TRBD2. The CDR3 consists of 16 residues. From germline, CDR1 is KGHDR and CDR2 SFDVKD. With V trimmed by 4 bases and J by 4 bases, 7 bases remained unmatched. The CDR3, as DNA: TGTGCCACCAGTGACACCAGCGGGAGTCGCACCGGGGAGCTGTTTTTT. Translated: CATSDTSGSRTGELFF.

V and J are TRBV15 and TRBJ1-4; a weak D match, TRBD1 (5 bases). V lost 1 base to trimming and J lost 2 bases, with 8 bases between them. CDR3 size: 15 residues. Germline assignment: CDR1 LNHNV and CDR2 YYDKDF (reference sequence). CDR3 in amino acids: CATSRASGTNEKLFF. CDR3 DNA sequence: TGTGCCACCAGCAGAGCCTCAGGGACTAATGAAAAACTGTTTTTT.

The CDR3 DNA follows: TGTGCTTCGACAGGGGCCATGAACACTGAAGCTTTCTTT. Amino acid sequence: CASTGAMNTEAFF. This chain links TRBV19 with TRBJ1-1, with TRBD1 matching over 8 bases. The length of the CDR3 is 13 residues. The germline gives CDR1 LNHDA, CDR2 SQIVND (reference sequence). Full variable domain (remainder filled in from reference TRBV19 and TRBJ1-1): DGGITQSPKYLFRKEGQNVTLSCEQNLNHDAMYWYRQDPGQGLRLIYYSQIVNDFQKGDIAEGYSVSREKKESFPLTVTSAQKNPTAFYLCASTGAMNTEAFFGQGTRLTVV.

This chain links TRBV9 with TRBJ2-3; maybe TRBD2 (5 bases). The CDR3 is 16 amino acids. The V end was cut by 0 bases, the J end by 5 bases, with 16 bases between. CDR1 is SGDLS and CDR2 is YYNGEE in the germline V gene. The CDR3 nucleotides read TGTGCCAGCAGCGTAGGTTCGGGGTTGAGAAAAGATACGCAGTATTTT. It translates to CASSVGSGLRKDTQYF.

This clone came up once. The chain combines TRBV27 with TRBJ1-4; TRBD1 aligns across 7 bases. With V trimmed by 5 bases and J by 6 bases, 12 bases remained unmatched. The CDR3 runs 16 residues. The germline V gene has CDR1 MNHEY and CDR2 SMNVEV (reference sequence). CDR3 region: CASSPRIQGTDEKLFF. Here the CDR3 DNA reads TGTGCCAGCAGTCCCCGGATACAGGGGACGGATGAAAAACTGTTTTTT. The full variable domain, its missing parts supplied by reference TRBV27 and TRBJ1-4, is EAQVTQNPRYLITVTGKKLTVTCSQNMNHEYMSWYRQDPGLGLRQIYYSMNVEVTDKGDVPEGYKVSRKEKRNFPLILESPSPNQTSLYFCASSPRIQGTDEKLFFGSGTQLSVL.

The rearrangement uses TRBV9 and TRBJ1-2; D uncertain. Between the trimmed V and J ends, which lost 0 bases and 6 bases, there was a span of 21 bases. The germline V gene encodes CDR1 SGDLS and CDR2 YYNGEE. This CDR3 spans 17 amino acids. In DNA, the CDR3 is TGTGCCAGCAGCGTAGGTATAGGGAGGGTTCATTCGGATGGCTACACCTTC. It yields the protein CASSVGIGRVHSDGYTF.

The J gene is TRBJ2-2, the V gene TRBV19, with TRBD2 identical over 7 bases. From germline, CDR1 is LNHDA and CDR2 SQIVND (reference sequence). The CDR3 length is 13 residues. V shed 10 bases and J 2 bases; nucleotides not matched to a gene: 4. The CDR3 protein is CATASGNTGELFF. The CDR3 coding sequence is TGTGCCACCGCTAGCGGTAACACCGGGGAGCTGTTTTTT.

The chain is built from TRBV6-6 and TRBJ1-1, with D tentatively TRBD1 (5 bases). Trimming cost V 6 bases and J 0 bases, with 11 bases left between them. The CDR3 consists of 14 residues. Germline CDR1 is MNHNY and CDR2 is SVGAGI (reference sequence). The CDR3 sequence: CASSAGGVNTEAFF. The DNA of the CDR3 is TGTGCCAGCAGCGCGGGGGGTGTGAACACTGAAGCTTTCTTT.

This chain connects TRBV2 to TRBJ2-7; TRBD2 aligns across 14 bases. V was pared by 6 bases and J by 6 bases, with 4 bases of the junction left unmatched. Germline V gene data show CDR1 as SNHLY and CDR2 as FYNNEI. The CDR3 totals 14 residues. The CDR3 protein is CASRGLAGDAEQYF. CDR3 nucleotides: TGTGCCAGCAGGGGACTAGCGGGAGATGCCGAGCAGTACTTC.

V is TRBV7-9 and J is TRBJ2-2; D perhaps matches TRBD2 (6 bases). This CDR3 comprises 15 residues. The germline CDR1 and CDR2 sequences are SEHNR and FQNEAQ (reference sequence). Trimming removed 3 bases from V and 5 bases from J, with 13 bases in between. CDR3 residues: CASSLIGRRTGELFF. CDR3 nucleotides: TGTGCCAGCAGCTTGATCGGGAGAAGGACCGGGGAGCTGTTTTTT.

This clone was seen a single time. J is TRBJ2-2 and V is TRBV9, with 7 nucleotides matching TRBD1. J gave up 6 bases and V 4 bases, and 12 bases lay outside the gene matches. The CDR3 has 16 residues. The germline gives CDR1 SGDLS, CDR2 YYNGEE. The CDR3 DNA reads as TGTGCCAGCAGCCCCCGACAGGGAATGGTCTCCGGGGAGCTGTTTTTT. Translation gives CASSPRQGMVSGELFF. The full variable domain, completed using reference TRBV9 and TRBJ2-2, is DSGVTQTPKHLITATGQRVTLRCSPRSGDLSVYWYQQSLDQGLQFLIQYYNGEERAKGNILERFSAQQFPDLHSELNLSSLELGDSALYFCASSPRQGMVSGELFFGEGSRLTVL.

The chain recombines TRBV6-1 with TRBJ2-3, with 7 bases aligning to TRBD2. Trimming took 2 bases from V and 4 from J; bases not matched to a gene: 6. Germline V gene sequence: CDR1 MNHNS, CDR2 SASEGT. The CDR3 consists of 15 residues. In DNA form, the CDR3 reads TGTGCCAGCAGTGAAATCGGGGGGAAGGCAGATACGCAGTATTTT. Translation: CASSEIGGKADTQYF.

The chain employs TRBV19 and TRBJ1-2, with 8 nucleotides matching TRBD1. This CDR3 region has 14 residues. The germline CDR1 and CDR2 sequences are LNHDA and SQIVND (reference sequence). The V gene end was trimmed by 7 bases and the J gene end by 4 bases; junction bases not matched to a gene: 8. The CDR3 sequence is CASISDRASYGYTF. CDR3 nucleotides: TGTGCCAGTATCTCGGACAGGGCCTCCTATGGCTACACCTTC. Using reference TRBV19 and TRBJ1-2 for the parts outside the CDR3, the full variable domain is DGGITQSPKYLFRKEGQNVTLSCEQNLNHDAMYWYRQDPGQGLRLIYYSQIVNDFQKGDIAEGYSVSREKKESFPLTVTSAQKNPTAFYLCASISDRASYGYTFGSGTRLTVV.